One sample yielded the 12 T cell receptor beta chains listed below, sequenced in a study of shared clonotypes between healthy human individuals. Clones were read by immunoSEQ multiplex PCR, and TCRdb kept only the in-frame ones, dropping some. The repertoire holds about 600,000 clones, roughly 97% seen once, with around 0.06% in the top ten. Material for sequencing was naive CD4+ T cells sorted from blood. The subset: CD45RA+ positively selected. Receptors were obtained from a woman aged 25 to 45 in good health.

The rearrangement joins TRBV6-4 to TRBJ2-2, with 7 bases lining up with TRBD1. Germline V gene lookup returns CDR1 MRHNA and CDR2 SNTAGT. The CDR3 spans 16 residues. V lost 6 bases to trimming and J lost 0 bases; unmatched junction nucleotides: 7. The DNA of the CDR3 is TGTGCCAGCAGAAATACAGGGGCCCCGAACACCGGGGAGCTGTTTTTT. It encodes CASRNTGAPNTGELFF.

As DNA, the CDR3 is TGCGCCAGCAGTGATACGGGGACAGGGGTCGAGACCCAGTACTTC. As protein: CASSDTGTGVETQYF. V usage is TRBV10-2 and J usage is TRBJ2-5, with 10 nucleotides matching TRBD1. The germline V gene encodes CDR1 WSHSY and CDR2 SAAADI. The CDR3 loop spans 15 amino acids. J lost 5 bases, V lost 3 bases, and 6 bases had no gene match.

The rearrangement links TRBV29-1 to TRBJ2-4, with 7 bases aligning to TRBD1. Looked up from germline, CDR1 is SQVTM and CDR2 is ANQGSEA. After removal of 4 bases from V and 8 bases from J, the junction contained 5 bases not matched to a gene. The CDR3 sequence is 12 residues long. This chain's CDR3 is CSVVEGADIQYF. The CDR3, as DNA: TGCAGCGTTGTTGAGGGGGCTGACATTCAGTACTTC. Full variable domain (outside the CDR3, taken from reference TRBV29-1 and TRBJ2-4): SAVISQKPSRDICQRGTSLTIQCQVDSQVTMMFWYRQQPGQSLTLIATANQGSEATYESGFVIDKFPISRPNLTFSTLTVSNMSPEDSSIYLCSVVEGADIQYFGAGTRLSVL.

The CDR3 loop is CASSAGTGTYEQYF. The DNA for the CDR3 is TGTGCCAGCTCTGCCGGGACAGGGACCTACGAGCAGTACTTC. This chain joins TRBV6-1 and TRBJ2-7, with 9 bases matching TRBD1. J was trimmed by 2 bases and V by 8 bases; bases with no gene match: 7. Per the germline V gene, CDR1 is MNHNS and CDR2 is SASEGT. The CDR3 has 14 residues.

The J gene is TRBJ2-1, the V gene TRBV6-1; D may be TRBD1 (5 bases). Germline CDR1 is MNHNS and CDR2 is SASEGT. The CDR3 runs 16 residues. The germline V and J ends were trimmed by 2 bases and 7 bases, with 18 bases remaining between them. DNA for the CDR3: TGTGCCAGCAGTGAAATGGTGGCAGGGCAGTGGAATGAGCAGTTCTTC. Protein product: CASSEMVAGQWNEQFF.

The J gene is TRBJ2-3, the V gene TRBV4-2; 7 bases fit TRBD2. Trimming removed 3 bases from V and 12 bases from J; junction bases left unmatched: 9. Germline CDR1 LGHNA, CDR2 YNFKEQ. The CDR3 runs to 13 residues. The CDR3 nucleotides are TGTGCCAGCAGCCAGAACCGGGGAGGGCCCCAGTATTTT. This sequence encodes CASSQNRGGPQYF.

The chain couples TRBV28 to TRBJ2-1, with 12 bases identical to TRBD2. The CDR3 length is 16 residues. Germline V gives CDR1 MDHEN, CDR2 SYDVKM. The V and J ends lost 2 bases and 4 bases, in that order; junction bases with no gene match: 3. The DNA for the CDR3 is TGTGCCAGCAGTTTAATTGGGACTAGCGGGTACAATGAGCAGTTCTTC. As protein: CASSLIGTSGYNEQFF.

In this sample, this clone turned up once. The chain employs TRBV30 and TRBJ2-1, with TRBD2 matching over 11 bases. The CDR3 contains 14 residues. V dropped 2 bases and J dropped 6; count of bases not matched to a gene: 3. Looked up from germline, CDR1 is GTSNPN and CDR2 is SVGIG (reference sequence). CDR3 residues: CAWSPGLAVNEQFF. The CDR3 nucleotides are TGTGCCTGGAGTCCGGGACTAGCGGTCAATGAGCAGTTCTTC.

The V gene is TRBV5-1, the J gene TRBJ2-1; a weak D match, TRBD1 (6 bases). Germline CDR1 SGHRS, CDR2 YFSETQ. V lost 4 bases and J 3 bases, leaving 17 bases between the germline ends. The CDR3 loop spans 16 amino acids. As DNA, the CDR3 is TGCGCCAGCAGCCCTGACGAACGGACAGACTACAATGAGCAGTTCTTC. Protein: CASSPDERTDYNEQFF. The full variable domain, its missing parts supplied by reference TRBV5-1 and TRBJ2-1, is KAGVTQTPRYLIKTRGQQVTLSCSPISGHRSVSWYQQTPGQGLQFLFEYFSETQRNKGNFPGRFSGRQFSNSRSEMNVSTLELGDSALYLCASSPDERTDYNEQFFGPGTRLTVL.

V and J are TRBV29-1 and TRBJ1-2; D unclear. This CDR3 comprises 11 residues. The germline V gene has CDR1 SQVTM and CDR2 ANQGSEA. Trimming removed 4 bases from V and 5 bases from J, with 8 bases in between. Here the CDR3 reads CSVVKGYGYTF. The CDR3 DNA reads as TGCAGCGTTGTTAAAGGGTATGGCTACACCTTC.

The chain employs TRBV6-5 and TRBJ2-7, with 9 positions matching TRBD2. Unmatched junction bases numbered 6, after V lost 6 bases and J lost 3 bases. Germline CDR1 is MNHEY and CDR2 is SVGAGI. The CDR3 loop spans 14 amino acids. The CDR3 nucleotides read TGTGCCAGCAGGAAAGCGGGAGGCGACTACGAGCAGTACTTC. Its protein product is CASRKAGGDYEQYF.

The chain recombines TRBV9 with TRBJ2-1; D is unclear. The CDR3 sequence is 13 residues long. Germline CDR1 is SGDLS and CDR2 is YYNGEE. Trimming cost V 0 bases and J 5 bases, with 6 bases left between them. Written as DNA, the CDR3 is TGTGCCAGCAGCGTAGCACCAAACAATGAGCAGTTCTTC. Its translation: CASSVAPNNEQFF.